Described below is a single T cell receptor (beta chain) sequence and its context. Its target is unknown. The data are from a study of OX40 agonist ivuxolimab in advanced cancers. Study-level findings and limits: In the expanded peripheral T cells, antigen specificity was never determined.

Enrollment shut out patients with autoimmune disease history or systemic immunosuppression. This table comes from immunoSEQ multiplex PCR, and its TCRdb copy is limited to in-frame clones, with some not included. The profile covers roughly 26,000 clones, with approximately 85% appearing a single time and 15% to 20% taken by the ten largest. The sequences come from CD4+ or CD8+ T cells sorted from blood, collected in a trial of the OX40 agonist ivuxolimab. This receptor was taken from an adult with an advanced solid tumor such as melanoma, head and neck, liver or kidney cancer.

The CDR3, as DNA: TGTGCCAGCAGCCCACAGGGGGCTGGTGAGCAGTACTTC. It yields the protein CASSPQGAGEQYF. This chain connects TRBV7-9 to TRBJ2-7, with TRBD1 matching over 9 bases. J lost 7 bases, V lost 5 bases, and 6 bases had no gene match. The germline V gene encodes CDR1 SEHNR and CDR2 FQNEAQ (reference sequence). The CDR3 spans 13 residues.